This TCR beta chain was retrieved from a study of T cells in Graves' hyperthyroidism and ophthalmopathy. This clonotype was seen more than once but under ten times. This CDR3 contains 16 residues. With V trimmed by 5 bases and J by 1 base, 9 bases remained unmatched. CDR1 is LNHDA, CDR2 SQIVND, per germline (reference sequence). Amplification yielded TCR beta CDR3 regions, with RNA transcripts as the source. HTBI primers were used for first-round RT-PCR of the TCR CDR3. In TCRdb, the multiplex PCR reads were re-called with MiXCR into one record per CDR3 protein. Of 550,000 to 850,000 distinct CDR3 sequences in the sample, roughly a sixth were seen once.

The chain recombines TRBV19 with TRBJ2-3; 7 bases map to TRBD1. Sequencing was performed on blood. The receptor was isolated from a woman between 45 and 60 years old with Graves' hyperthyroidism that later progressed to Graves' ophthalmopathy. CDR3 sequence: CASSVGGDRGTDTQYF. The CDR3 DNA follows: TGTGCCAGTAGTGTTGGTGGGGACAGAGGCACAGATACGCAGTATTTT.